One sample yielded the 5 T cell receptor beta chains listed below, sequenced in a study of blood T cell repertoires in COVID-19. Sequenced by immunoSEQ multiplex PCR; TCRdb stores in-frame clones only, minus some. The data contain over 85,000 clones, 86% of them singletons. The sequenced material came from peripheral blood. All receptors derive from a man aged 60 to 75 with acute or convalescent COVID-19.

The V and J genes are TRBV6-2 or TRBV6-3 and TRBJ2-5, with 9 positions matching TRBD1. From germline, CDR1 is MNHEY and CDR2 SVGEGT. The CDR3 extends over 13 amino acids. After removal of 4 bases from V and 7 bases from J, the junction contained 4 bases not matched to a gene. CDR3 residues: CASSFDRGGTQYF. CDR3 DNA sequence: TGTGCCAGCAGTTTTGACAGGGGGGGGACCCAGTACTTC.

V usage is TRBV19 and J usage is TRBJ2-1; perhaps TRBD1 as D (6 bases). The CDR3 totals 12 residues. Germline CDR1 LNHDA, CDR2 SQIVND (reference sequence). V shed 5 bases and J shed 15 bases, with 17 bases lying between them. The CDR3 region is CASSEGPGHLFF. In DNA form, the CDR3 reads TGTGCCAGTAGTGAGGGACCGGGACATCTGTTCTTC.

This clone appeared once. The genes are TRBV11-2 and TRBJ2-5, with D possibly TRBD1 on 6 matching bases. The CDR3 has 14 residues. V was shortened by 5 bases and J by 2 bases, with 12 bases between the two germline ends. The V gene's germline CDR1 is SGHAT and CDR2 FQNNGV. The CDR3 region has the DNA TGTGCCAGCAGCCGAGGGGGAGTACAAGAGACCCAGTACTTC. It specifies CASSRGGVQETQYF.

This chain joins TRBV5-1 and TRBJ2-1; possible D gene TRBD2, 6 bases. This CDR3 comprises 16 residues. Germline loops: CDR1 SGHRS, CDR2 YFSETQ. V lost 0 bases and J lost 4, with 14 bases in between. This CDR3 is CASSLAGVAAYNEQFF. DNA of the CDR3: TGCGCCAGCAGCTTGGCCGGGGTAGCGGCTTACAATGAGCAGTTCTTC.

The rearrangement joins TRBV2 to TRBJ1-5, with a possible D match to TRBD1 (6 bases). The CDR3 is made up of 15 amino acids. Between the trimmed V and J ends, which lost 5 bases and 3 bases, there was a span of 14 bases. From germline, CDR1 is SNHLY and CDR2 FYNNEI. CDR3 amino acids: CASSPLQGFNQPQHF. DNA for the CDR3: TGTGCCAGCAGTCCGCTTCAGGGGTTCAATCAGCCCCAGCATTTT.